The 11 T cell receptor beta chains below come from one sample, sequenced in a study of blood T cell repertoires in COVID-19. Clones were read by immunoSEQ multiplex PCR, and TCRdb kept only the in-frame ones, dropping some. Of around 69,000 clones listed, about 86% are singletons. The specimen sequenced was peripheral blood. The receptors here all came from a man aged 45-65 years with active COVID-19.

This chain uses TRBV15 with TRBJ2-3; 8 bases line up with TRBD2. CDR1 LNHNV and CDR2 YYDKDF come from the germline V gene (reference sequence). The CDR3 is 15 amino acids. The V and J ends lost 8 bases and 3 bases, in that order; junction bases with no gene match: 10. CDR3 in DNA: TGTGCCACCCAAGGTTCCGGGAGGGCTACAGATACGCAGTATTTT. It translates to CATQGSGRATDTQYF.

The chain uses TRBV19 and TRBJ2-1, with D perhaps TRBD2 (6 bases). The CDR3 is 13 amino acids. V was clipped by 8 bases and J by 4 bases, with 12 bases between them. CDR1 and CDR2 from the germline V gene are LNHDA and SQIVND (reference sequence). The CDR3 DNA reads as TGTGCCAGTTCCGGCGGGGTTTACAATGAGCAGTTCTTC. Translation: CASSGGVYNEQFF.

This clone was recorded only once. The rearrangement uses TRBV21-1 and TRBJ2-7; the D segment call TRBD1 is taken from the table without a DNA check. TRBV21-1 is an annotated pseudogene. CDR3 size: 14 residues. The CDR3 here is CAIPLRHRSYEQYV. The DNA for the CDR3 is TGTGCCATCCCCCTCCGGCACAGGTCCTACGAGCAGTACGTC.

The chain joins TRBV19 to TRBJ2-7; 9 bases are shared with TRBD1. V gave up 4 bases and J gave up 3 bases; unmatched junction bases: 10. Germline CDR1 is LNHDA and CDR2 is SQIVND (reference sequence). The CDR3 spans 16 residues. As DNA, the CDR3 is TGTGCCAGTAGTACCAAACCCGGGACAGGGATCTACGAGCAGTACTTC. Protein product: CASSTKPGTGIYEQYF.

The gene calls are TRBV7-8 and TRBJ2-1; 12 bases fit TRBD2. In germline, CDR1 is SGHVS, CDR2 FQNEAQ. After removal of 5 bases from V and 7 bases from J, the junction contained 6 bases not matched to a gene. The CDR3 runs 15 residues. In nucleotides, the CDR3 is TGTGCCAGCAGCATTTCCGGGACTAGCGGGAATGAGCAGTTCTTC. It yields the protein CASSISGTSGNEQFF.

CDR3: CAWSSTSRLDGPQHF. CDR3 bases: TGTGCCTGGAGCTCCACGTCCAGGCTGGATGGGCCCCAGCATTTT. V is TRBV30 and J is TRBJ1-5; the D is unclear. This CDR3 is 15 amino acids long. The V and J ends lost 3 bases and 9 bases respectively, with 21 bases between them. Germline V gene data show CDR1 as GTSNPN and CDR2 as SVGIG (reference sequence).

The table lists this clone with a count of one. The J gene is TRBJ2-1, the V gene TRBV10-3, with 11 bases that match TRBD2. CDR3 size: 15 residues. Germline CDR1 and CDR2: ENHRY and SYGVKD. After removal of 6 bases from V and 4 bases from J, the junction contained 5 bases not matched to a gene. The CDR3 DNA is TGTGCCATCAGGGGGGGACTAGCGGTTTACAATGAGCAGTTCTTC. This codes for CAIRGGLAVYNEQFF.

CDR3 DNA sequence: TGTGCCAGCAGCCCCGGTCACTTTCCGGAAGCTTTCTTT. Protein: CASSPGHFPEAFF. This rearrangement joins TRBV3-1 (or the pseudogene TRBV3-2) to TRBJ1-1; the D is unclear. This CDR3 contains 13 residues. Trimming shortened V by 4 bases and J by 8 bases, and 14 bases separated the two germline ends. The germline V gene has CDR1 LGHDT and CDR2 YNNKEL (reference sequence).

V usage is TRBV10-1 and J usage is TRBJ2-1; D possibly corresponds to TRBD2 (6 bases). The CDR3 has 13 residues. Germline assignment: CDR1 WNHNN and CDR2 SYGVQD (reference sequence). The V gene lost 8 bases and the J gene lost 2 bases, with 10 bases spanning the gap. For the CDR3, the DNA is TGCGCCAGCTCGGACTATCCCTACAATGAGCAGTTCTTC. It is translated as CASSDYPYNEQFF.

In its sample, this clone was seen once. This chain links TRBV6-2 or TRBV6-3 with TRBJ2-1, with 8 bases matching TRBD2. V trimming: 8 bases; J trimming: 6 bases; junction bases outside the gene matches: 9. The CDR3 consists of 14 residues. Germline CDR1 and CDR2: MNHEY and SVGEGT. Here the CDR3 reads CASRRGGGSNEQFF. As DNA, the CDR3 is TGTGCCAGCCGCCGGGGGGGTGGGAGCAATGAGCAGTTCTTC.

The sample holds one count of this clone. J is TRBJ1-2 and V is TRBV6-5, with 9 bases aligning to TRBD1. Germline V gives CDR1 MNHEY, CDR2 SVGAGI. The CDR3 consists of 15 residues. V lost 6 bases and J lost 6; bases outside the gene matches: 11. CDR3 nucleotide sequence: TGTGCCAGCAGGGGGACAGGGAAGGTTATAAATGGCTACACCTTC. Amino acids: CASRGTGKVINGYTF.